The T cell receptor (beta chain) described here comes from a study of blood T cell repertoires in COVID-19 (TCRdb year 2020). Regarding the research as a whole: The collaborator samples originated in the United States, Italy and Spain and spanned the acute and convalescent phases of COVID-19. The material from the prospective study consisted of cDNA or gDNA derived from T cells, B-cell-depleted T cells, or PBMCs. The dataset comprised deeply sampled blood TCRbeta repertoires from subjects exposed to, actively infected with, or recovered from COVID-19. The repertoires were released in a freely available public database intended as a resource for research on the immune response to SARS-CoV-2. Samples were obtained from the ongoing ImmuneRACE study (first 160 participants) and from about 1,300 subjects provided by 6 global collaborators. Sample metadata almost always included a de-identified subject ID, COVID-19 status, age in years and sex. Where HLA class I and class II types were available, the types were taken from metadata supplied by the sample provider, not from assay-based typing.

General conclusions and limits of the study: The quantity of clinical and demographic metadata differed by source and by participant and was supplied without curation.

TCRbeta CDR3 regions were amplified from genomic DNA by means of the immunoSEQ Assay, a bias-controlled multiplex PCR. Per the source publication's procedure: The number of nucleated cells in each sample was estimated by amplification of reference gene primers within the assay. Sequence reads were collapsed and filtered to measure the absolute abundance of every unique TCRbeta CDR3 rearrangement. Productive Simpson clonality was computed per sample as the square root of Simpson's diversity index over productive rearrangements. Drawn from immuneACCESS, this table holds only the in-frame rearrangements with V and J called that TCRdb kept. Clones are partly lost; checked studies trace under half to an unresolved V gene and leave the rest unexplained. V, J and clone size derive from that table, while D and trimming were established from the DNA sequence. The sample has approximately 150,000 clones on record, 82% of them singletons. The ten most abundant clones make up roughly 9.1% of the sample.

Whole blood was collected in K2EDTA tubes by collaborating institutions according to the institutions' own protocols. For TCRbeta analysis, collaborators shipped samples as frozen whole blood, isolated PBMCs, or DNA extracted from either of those sample types. This clone appeared a few times. Its specific antigen is unknown. Base quality data are lacking; no much larger clone is found one base away. V is trimmed back by 5 bases and J by 11 bases, and the junction contains 16 bases that no gene match accounts for. The germline V gene (reference sequence) provides CDR1 LNHDA and CDR2 SQIVND. There are 16 amino acids in the CDR3, from cysteine to phenylalanine inclusive. CDR3 DNA is the only sequence kept; it has 48 bases, read in frame from the first base.

The rearrangement combines TRBV19 with TRBJ1-4, and 8 junction bases match TRBD1. The TCR sequence derives from a woman aged 70 to 79 with acute or convalescent COVID-19. Sequencing was carried out using peripheral blood. The nucleotide sequence is given as TGTGCCAGTAGTTCACCCGTGGGGACAGGCAATCTCAAACTGTTTTTT. Its protein product is CASSSPVGTGNLKLFF.